Following are 30 T cell receptor beta chains from one sample sequenced in a study of blood T cell repertoires in COVID-19. The table came from immunoSEQ multiplex PCR; TCRdb's copy has only in-frame clones and leaves some out. The sample contains some 180,000 clones, 80% to 85% of which appear only once. The sample taken for sequencing was PBMCs or T cells enriched from blood (not recorded which). The receptors here all came from a woman younger than 45 who had been exposed to COVID-19.

V usage is TRBV7-9 and J usage is TRBJ2-2, with 7 bases matching TRBD1. The CDR3 consists of 16 residues. Germline V gene sequence: CDR1 SEHNR, CDR2 FQNEAQ (reference sequence). V dropped 6 bases and J dropped 3; count of bases not matched to a gene: 10. The DNA of the CDR3 is TGTGCCAGCAGTCGACAGGGCCCTATAGACACCGGGGAGCTGTTTTTT. This codes for CASSRQGPIDTGELFF.

The J gene is TRBJ2-1, the V gene TRBV11-2, with D tentatively TRBD2 (7 bases). V lost 4 bases, J lost 9 bases, and 16 bases lay in between. CDR1 is SGHAT, CDR2 FQNNGV, per germline. The CDR3 consists of 14 residues. Written as DNA, the CDR3 is TGTGCCAGCAGCTCCTCCTCGGGGGGCTCTGAGCAGTTCTTC. Protein product: CASSSSSGGSEQFF. The whole variable domain, filled in from reference TRBV11-2 and TRBJ2-1, reads EAGVAQSPRYKIIEKRQSVAFWCNPISGHATLYWYQQILGQGPKLLIQFQNNGVVDDSQLPKDRFSAERLKGVDSTLKIQPAKLEDSAVYLCASSSSSGGSEQFFGPGTRLTVL.

CDR3 sequence (DNA): TGTGCCAGCAGTGGGACTTTGACCGGGGAGCTGTTTTTT. It codes for CASSGTLTGELFF. This chain joins TRBV2 and TRBJ2-2; TRBD2 is a possible D gene (5 bases). Germline V CDR1 and CDR2: SNHLY, FYNNEI. V was pared by 4 bases and J by 5 bases, with 8 bases between. The CDR3 consists of 13 residues. Based on the CDR3 plus reference TRBV2 and TRBJ2-2, the full variable domain is EPEVTQTPSHQVTQMGQEVILRCVPISNHLYFYWYRQILGQKVEFLVSFYNNEISEKSEIFDDQFSVERPDGSNFTLKIRSTKLEDSAMYFCASSGTLTGELFFGEGSRLTVL.

The CDR3 loop reads CASSDSGEFNEQFF. The CDR3 bases are TGTGCCAGCAGTGACTCAGGGGAATTCAATGAGCAGTTCTTC. This chain uses TRBV6-4 with TRBJ2-1; D is perhaps TRBD1 (5 bases). The V end lost 0 bases, the J end lost 6 bases, and 9 bases lay between the germline ends. This CDR3 has 14 amino acids. Germline V gene sequence: CDR1 MRHNA, CDR2 SNTAGT.

The genes are TRBV6-5 and TRBJ1-1; 7 bases are a match to TRBD1. The CDR3 consists of 13 residues. Looked up from germline, CDR1 is MNHEY and CDR2 is SVGAGI. V shed 5 bases and J 4 bases; nucleotides not matched to a gene: 4. The CDR3, as DNA: TGTGCCAGCAGTCCGGCAGGGGGCACTGAAGCTTTCTTT. Amino acids: CASSPAGGTEAFF.

This rearrangement joins TRBV2 to TRBJ2-1, with D tentatively TRBD2 (6 bases). The CDR3 sequence is 14 residues long. V shed 3 bases and J shed 9 bases, with 15 bases lying between them. Germline CDR1 SNHLY, CDR2 FYNNEI. The DNA of the CDR3 is TGTGCCAGCAGTGACAGGGCGCGGCGGGGTGAGCAGTTCTTC. Protein: CASSDRARRGEQFF.

The chain has TRBV5-4 and TRBJ2-7; 9 bases fit TRBD2. Germline V gene lookup returns CDR1 SGHNT and CDR2 YYREEE (reference sequence). J gave up 1 base and V 4 bases, and 6 bases lay outside the gene matches. The CDR3 extends over 15 amino acids. This CDR3 is CASSGGLAGSYEQYF. As DNA, the CDR3 is TGTGCCAGCAGCGGGGGGCTAGCGGGGTCCTACGAGCAGTACTTC.

This clone was seen only once. The CDR3 DNA reads as TGCGCCAGTCAACCGGGACAGGCTACCTACGAGCAGTACTTC. Protein: CASQPGQATYEQYF. The chain couples TRBV10-2 to TRBJ2-7; 8 bases align to TRBD1. The CDR3 loop spans 14 amino acids. Germline V CDR1 and CDR2: WSHSY, SAAADI. V lost 9 bases, J lost 2 bases, and 9 bases stayed unmatched.

This chain uses TRBV9 with TRBJ2-1, with D perhaps TRBD1 (6 bases). The CDR3 covers 17 residues. CDR1 is SGDLS, CDR2 YYNGEE, per germline. Trimming cost V 3 bases and J 0 bases, with 16 bases left between them. Here the CDR3 reads CASSDPQGSSSYNEQFF. The CDR3 DNA is TGTGCCAGCAGCGACCCCCAGGGGTCCTCCTCCTACAATGAGCAGTTCTTC.

The chain links TRBV4-3 to TRBJ1-1; a possible D gene is TRBD1 (6 bases). The CDR3 has 15 amino acids. The V end lost 0 bases, the J end lost 4 bases, and 12 bases lay between the germline ends. Germline V gene lookup returns CDR1 LGHNA and CDR2 YSLEER. Here the CDR3 reads CASSQDRGWSTEAFF. The CDR3 coding sequence is TGCGCCAGCAGCCAAGACAGGGGTTGGAGCACTGAAGCTTTCTTT.

The chain recombines TRBV6-2 or TRBV6-3 with TRBJ2-7, with TRBD1 matching 10 bases. J gave up 5 bases and V 3 bases, and 7 bases lay outside the gene matches. This CDR3 contains 15 residues. The V gene's germline CDR1 is MNHEY and CDR2 SVGEGT. The DNA for the CDR3 is TGTGCCAGCAGTTATTCCCGGGACAGGGGCCACGAGCAGTACTTC. Amino acid sequence: CASSYSRDRGHEQYF.

This CDR3 reads CASSNLLQGKTNYGYTF. CDR3 in DNA: TGTGCCAGCAGCAATCTGTTGCAGGGGAAGACTAACTATGGCTACACCTTC. The chain carries TRBV21-1 and TRBJ1-2; the D call of TRBD1 is as the table states it, not checked on the DNA. TRBV21-1 is reported as a pseudogene. The length of the CDR3 is 17 residues.

With regard to this clone: The sample holds other DNA sequences that translate to the same CDR3. The J gene is TRBJ1-2, the V gene TRBV15; D uncertain. In germline, CDR1 is LNHNV, CDR2 YYDKDF (reference sequence). V lost 0 bases, J lost 6 bases, and 11 bases lay in between. There are 14 residues in the CDR3. The CDR3 sequence is CATSRDPTGDGYTF. DNA of the CDR3: TGTGCCACCAGCAGAGATCCCACCGGGGATGGCTACACCTTC.

The chain has TRBV7-3 and TRBJ2-1; perhaps TRBD2 as D (6 bases). V lost 0 bases and J lost 9, with 6 bases in between. The CDR3 spans 12 residues. Germline V gene data show CDR1 as SGHTA and CDR2 as FQGTGA. For the CDR3, the DNA is TGTGCCAGCAGCTTAACGGGGGGTGAGCAGTTCTTC. This gives the protein CASSLTGGEQFF.

This sequence joins TRBV7-2 and TRBJ2-7, with 7 bases matching TRBD1. Germline assignment: CDR1 SGHTA and CDR2 FQGNSA. The length of the CDR3 is 15 residues. V gave up 5 bases and J gave up 2 bases; unmatched junction bases: 9. This CDR3 reads CASSLRQGGPYEQYF. As DNA, the CDR3 is TGTGCCAGCAGCCTAAGACAGGGTGGACCCTACGAGCAGTACTTC.

A few counts support this clone. This chain joins TRBV7-6 and TRBJ2-7; 8 positions match TRBD2. The CDR3 covers 14 residues. Trimming took 2 bases from V and 5 from J; bases not matched to a gene: 5. Per the germline V gene, CDR1 is SGHVS and CDR2 is FNYEAQ. The DNA for the CDR3 is TGTGCCAGCAGCTTAAACGGGGGGGCCGACGAGCAGTACTTC. Residues: CASSLNGGADEQYF. Drawing the rest from reference TRBV7-6 and TRBJ2-7, the complete variable domain is GAGVSQSPRYKVTKRGQDVALRCDPISGHVSLYWYRQALGQGPEFLTYFNYEAQQDKSGLPNDRFSAERPEGSISTLTIQRTEQRDSAMYRCASSLNGGADEQYFGPGTRLTVT.

A single count supports this clone. The rearrangement links TRBV3-1 (or the pseudogene TRBV3-2) to TRBJ1-2, with D possibly being TRBD1 (5 bases). The CDR3 covers 14 residues. Germline V gene lookup returns CDR1 LGHDT and CDR2 YNNKEL (reference sequence). V was shortened by 1 base and J by 4 bases, with 10 bases between the two germline ends. CDR3 residues: CASSQGGVTYGYTF. Here the CDR3 DNA reads TGTGCCAGCAGCCAAGGGGGGGTCACCTATGGCTACACCTTC.

V gene TRBV24-1 combines with J gene TRBJ2-3, with 10 bases that match TRBD2. Germline V CDR1 and CDR2: KGHDR, SFDVKD. This CDR3 contains 14 residues. The junction had 3 bases not matched to a gene; V was cut back by 8 bases and J by 2 bases. The CDR3 DNA sequence: TGTGCCACCACTAGCGGGGGACCCACAGATACGCAGTATTTT. As protein: CATTSGGPTDTQYF.

The gene calls are TRBV20-1 and TRBJ1-2; weak D call: TRBD1 (6 bases). Germline V lookup: CDR1 DFQATT, CDR2 SNEGSKA (reference sequence). The CDR3 loop spans 9 amino acids. Trimming left V 7 bases short and J 8 bases short, with 8 bases between. The CDR3 DNA sequence: TGCAGTGTCCAGGGGGGCTACACCTTC. Its protein is CSVQGGYTF.

The chain carries TRBV27 and TRBJ1-6; TRBD1 is a possible D gene (6 bases). This CDR3 is 14 amino acids long. Trimming removed 3 bases from V and 10 bases from J, with 13 bases in between. Germline V CDR1 and CDR2: MNHEY, SMNVEV (reference sequence). The CDR3 coding sequence is TGTGCCAGCAGTTTTGTCAGGGGTGGGTCACCCCTCCACTTT. Translating it yields CASSFVRGGSPLHF.

The chain recombines TRBV6-4 with TRBJ2-3; 9 bases line up with TRBD2. V was pared by 0 bases and J by 5 bases, with 6 bases of the junction left unmatched. Germline V gene data show CDR1 as MRHNA and CDR2 as SNTAGT. There are 16 residues in the CDR3. This CDR3 reads CASSDSAGGREDTQYF. The CDR3 DNA reads as TGTGCCAGCAGTGACTCGGCGGGGGGGCGGGAAGATACGCAGTATTTT.

This chain links TRBV5-1 with TRBJ1-1; weak D call: TRBD1 (5 bases). The V gene lost 2 bases and the J gene lost 10 bases, with 18 bases spanning the gap. The CDR3 is 14 residues long. Germline V gives CDR1 SGHRS, CDR2 YFSETQ. This CDR3 is CASSLVQGQAAAFF. In DNA form, the CDR3 reads TGCGCCAGCAGCTTAGTGCAGGGCCAGGCTGCAGCTTTCTTT.

The J gene is TRBJ1-5, the V gene TRBV7-2, with 8 bases aligning to TRBD1. Germline CDR1 is SGHTA and CDR2 is FQGNSA. The CDR3 length is 15 residues. Trimming removed 5 bases from V and 3 bases from J; junction bases left unmatched: 6. In nucleotides, the CDR3 is TGTGCCAGCAGCCAAACAGGGGGACCCAATCAGCCCCAGCATTTT. Encoded protein: CASSQTGGPNQPQHF.

The chain is built from TRBV30 and TRBJ2-7, with TRBD2 identical over 8 bases. The CDR3 covers 14 residues. Trimming at V came to 2 bases and at J to 3 bases, leaving 6 bases not matched to a gene. Germline lookup yields CDR1 GTSNPN and CDR2 SVGIG (reference sequence). CDR3 amino acids: CAWSTGGAVYEQYF. CDR3 DNA sequence: TGTGCCTGGAGTACCGGGGGGGCCGTCTACGAGCAGTACTTC.

J is TRBJ2-7 and V is TRBV27; 8 bases are shared with TRBD1. The V gene's germline CDR1 is MNHEY and CDR2 SMNVEV (reference sequence). The CDR3 runs 14 residues. V shed 5 bases and J 4 bases; nucleotides not matched to a gene: 7. CDR3 region: CASSPGQGGYEQYF. The CDR3 coding sequence is TGTGCCAGCAGTCCCGGACAGGGAGGATACGAGCAGTACTTC.

The J gene is TRBJ1-2, the V gene TRBV19, with TRBD1 identical over 8 bases. The germline CDR1 and CDR2 sequences are LNHDA and SQIVND (reference sequence). Losses at the gene ends were 6 bases for V and 3 bases for J; bases not matched to a gene: 3. The length of the CDR3 is 13 residues. The CDR3 region is CASRDRDDYGYTF. CDR3 bases: TGTGCCAGTAGGGACAGGGACGACTATGGCTACACCTTC. Looking up the rest from reference TRBV19 and TRBJ1-2 gives the full variable domain: DGGITQSPKYLFRKEGQNVTLSCEQNLNHDAMYWYRQDPGQGLRLIYYSQIVNDFQKGDIAEGYSVSREKKESFPLTVTSAQKNPTAFYLCASRDRDDYGYTFGSGTRLTVV.

The V call is TRBV5-1, the J call TRBJ1-1; 9 bases align to TRBD1. The CDR3 totals 17 residues. V lost 2 bases, J lost 4 bases, and 12 bases stayed unmatched. From germline, CDR1 is SGHRS and CDR2 YFSETQ. The CDR3 region has the DNA TGCGCCAGCAGCTTCAATCCGGGACAGGGTTTTGGCACTGAAGCTTTCTTT. Its protein is CASSFNPGQGFGTEAFF.

This clone occurred once. The V gene is TRBV6-2 or TRBV6-3, the J gene TRBJ1-3, with D maybe TRBD1 (6 bases). Looked up from germline, CDR1 is MNHEY and CDR2 is SVGEGT. V was trimmed by 5 bases and J by 0 bases, leaving 14 bases between them. The CDR3 is made up of 16 amino acids. The CDR3 coding sequence is TGTGCCAGCAGTCTCCGACAGGTCAACTCTGGAAACACCATATATTTT. Its protein product is CASSLRQVNSGNTIYF.

Only one count was recorded for this clone. V gene TRBV2 combines with J gene TRBJ2-7; D not resolved. The CDR3 is 12 residues long. Germline loops: CDR1 SNHLY, CDR2 FYNNEI. The V end was cut by 4 bases, the J end by 6 bases, with 10 bases between. CDR3 loop: CASSASVSEQYF. CDR3 nucleotides: TGTGCCAGCAGTGCGTCAGTAAGCGAGCAGTACTTC.

The rearrangement links TRBV2 to TRBJ2-7, with D perhaps matching TRBD2 (6 bases). Trimming took 1 base from V and 7 from J, leaving 11 bases between them. The CDR3 spans 13 residues. CDR1 and CDR2 (germline): SNHLY, FYNNEI. In DNA form, the CDR3 reads TGTGCCAGCAGTGAAGGGAGGGTTACGGAGCAGTACTTC. This sequence encodes CASSEGRVTEQYF.